Presented here are 5 T cell receptor beta chains from one specimen sequenced in a study of T cell responses to AZD1222 COVID-19 vaccine. Sequencing was performed with immunoSEQ multiplex PCR; in TCRdb, only in-frame clones are kept and a portion is missing. This sample has 100,000 to 150,000 clones, with almost 85% found just once. Sequencing used peripheral blood, obtained 28 days after the second dose of the MenACWY control vaccine. These receptors were taken from an adult who received the MenACWY meningococcal vaccine as a control.

This clone has a handful of counts. The chain recombines TRBV7-2 with TRBJ2-3; 15 bases are shared with TRBD2. V lost 5 bases to trimming and J lost 5 bases; unmatched junction nucleotides: 11. From germline, CDR1 is SGHTA and CDR2 FQGNSA. The CDR3 sequence is 18 residues long. The CDR3 protein is CASSLGTSGRRRGDTQYF. CDR3 DNA: TGTGCCAGCAGCCTCGGGACTAGCGGGAGGAGGCGGGGAGATACGCAGTATTTT.

V and J are TRBV5-1 and TRBJ2-2; 9 positions agree with TRBD2. CDR3 length: 16 residues. The junction had 4 bases not matched to a gene; V was cut back by 3 bases and J by 1 base. CDR1 is SGHRS, CDR2 YFSETQ, per germline. The CDR3 is CASSSQLAGNTGELFF. As DNA, the CDR3 is TGCGCCAGCAGCTCCCAACTAGCGGGGAACACCGGGGAGCTGTTTTTT.

The chain is built from TRBV5-4 and TRBJ1-2, with D possibly being TRBD1 (6 bases). Germline V gene sequence: CDR1 SGHNT, CDR2 YYREEE (reference sequence). The CDR3 contains 17 residues. Trimming cost V 4 bases and J 8 bases, with 27 bases left between them. The CDR3 DNA is TGTGCCAGCAGCCCGGACAGTAGAATTAATCGTGAACCCGGCTACACCTTC. The encoded protein is CASSPDSRINREPGYTF.

CDR3 region: CASSPPGGQPQHF. The CDR3 region has the DNA TGTGCCAGCAGTCCCCCTGGGGGTCAGCCCCAGCATTTT. This chain joins TRBV27 and TRBJ1-5; D is perhaps TRBD1 (5 bases). Germline values: CDR1 MNHEY, CDR2 SMNVEV (reference sequence). The V gene lost 5 bases and the J gene lost 6 bases, with 11 bases spanning the gap. The CDR3 covers 13 residues.

For the CDR3, the DNA is TGTGCCAGCAGTTCCGAGGGTTGGCGGACCTCTGGAAACACCATATATTTT. It encodes CASSSEGWRTSGNTIYF. The chain is built from TRBV7-8 and TRBJ1-3; D remains ambiguous. Trimming left V 6 bases short and J 0 bases short, with 18 bases between. Germline lookup yields CDR1 SGHVS and CDR2 FQNEAQ. The CDR3 contains 17 residues.